Here is one T cell receptor beta chain with its context. Its antigen is as yet unknown. The record originates from a study of cytomegalovirus exposure and HLA in healthy donors. Overall study results and limits: From TCR beta sequences, most subjects' HLA-A and HLA-B alleles were reportedly predicted accurately. A later analysis reportedly found that, within productive TCRs, an Asian-associated ancestry cluster had fewer N-insertions than the mean observed across the roughly 630 donors. In a later analysis, TCR beta V- and J-gene trimming was associated with a missense DCLRE1C variant.

The CDR3 contains 16 residues. The V segment lost 2 bases and the J segment 7 bases; nucleotides outside the gene matches: 12. Germline V gene sequence: CDR1 SNHLY, CDR2 FYNNEI. Primers included in the PCR were 60 Vbeta and 13 Jbeta primers. Repertoires were generated with immunoSEQ multiplex PCR, while TCRdb's copy carries only in-frame clones and drops some. The sample consists of 110,000 to 150,000 clones, roughly 73% of them appearing once. Specimen: PBMCs. This receptor was identified in a woman in her thirties or forties in good health and CMV-seronegative. The chain has TRBV2 and TRBJ2-7; the match to TRBD2 covers 9 bases. As DNA, the CDR3 is TGTGCCAGCAGTGAAACCCCCGTTAGCGGGGGAGGTGAGCAGTACTTC. Residues: CASSETPVSGGGEQYF.